This section outlines one TCR beta chain sequence together with its context. Other DNA variants within this sample encode the same CDR3. The length of the CDR3 is 15 residues. Germline values: CDR1 MNHEY, CDR2 SVGAGI. Trimming took off 6 bases at V and 2 bases at J, with 16 bases between the two ends. This entry is derived from a study of OX40 agonist ivuxolimab in advanced cancers. Turning to the study itself: Patients were treated with ivuxolimab, an agonistic anti-OX40 (CD134) antibody. Prior anti-PD-1, anti-PD-L1 or anti-CTLA-4 therapy did not bar entry, and about 38% had some.

TCRdb keeps only in-frame clones here, not all; method: immunoSEQ multiplex PCR. The sample holds roughly 19,000 clones; 80% to 85% are singletons and the top ten take around 3.5%. The source was CD4+ or CD8+ T cells sorted from blood, collected in a trial of the OX40 agonist ivuxolimab. The chain recombines TRBV6-5 with TRBJ1-2; a weak D match, TRBD1 (5 bases). This TCR derives from an adult with an advanced solid tumor such as melanoma, head and neck, liver or kidney cancer. CDR3 nucleotide sequence: TGTGCCAGCAGCGCCGGGACGGGGGGAAACTATGGCTACACCTTC. It encodes CASSAGTGGNYGYTF.